Below, 2 T cell receptor beta chains from the same sample are listed, as sequenced in a study of blood T cells in healthy people across ages. Through a sample-barcoded 5' primer and a J-beta primer mix, a second PCR was run for roughly 7 to 11 cycles. TCRdb analysed the 5' RACE reads with MiXCR anew, one entry per CDR3 protein. The sample shows approximately 810,000 distinct CDR3 sequences, 29% of them seen only once. Material for sequencing was blood. The receptors originated from a woman of 80 years or more in good health.

In DNA, the CDR3 is TGTGCCAGCAGCCAACAGGGACTAGCGGGGGGTCGGGCCTACGAGCAGTACTTC. This sequence encodes CASSQQGLAGGRAYEQYF. This chain connects TRBV7-2 to TRBJ2-7, with 15 nucleotides matching TRBD2. The length of the CDR3 is 18 residues. The J segment lost 2 bases and the V segment lost 5 bases, leaving 10 bases of the junction unmatched. The V gene's germline CDR1 is SGHTA and CDR2 FQGNSA.

This clonotype was observed at least ten times. V is TRBV12-3 or TRBV12-4 and J is TRBJ1-2, with 8 bases aligning to TRBD1. Trimming cost V 4 bases and J 8 bases; bases outside gene matches: 9. CDR3 size: 14 residues. The CDR3 loop reads CASSSKTGVGGYTF. The CDR3 bases are TGTGCCAGCAGTTCAAAGACAGGGGTGGGCGGCTACACCTTC.